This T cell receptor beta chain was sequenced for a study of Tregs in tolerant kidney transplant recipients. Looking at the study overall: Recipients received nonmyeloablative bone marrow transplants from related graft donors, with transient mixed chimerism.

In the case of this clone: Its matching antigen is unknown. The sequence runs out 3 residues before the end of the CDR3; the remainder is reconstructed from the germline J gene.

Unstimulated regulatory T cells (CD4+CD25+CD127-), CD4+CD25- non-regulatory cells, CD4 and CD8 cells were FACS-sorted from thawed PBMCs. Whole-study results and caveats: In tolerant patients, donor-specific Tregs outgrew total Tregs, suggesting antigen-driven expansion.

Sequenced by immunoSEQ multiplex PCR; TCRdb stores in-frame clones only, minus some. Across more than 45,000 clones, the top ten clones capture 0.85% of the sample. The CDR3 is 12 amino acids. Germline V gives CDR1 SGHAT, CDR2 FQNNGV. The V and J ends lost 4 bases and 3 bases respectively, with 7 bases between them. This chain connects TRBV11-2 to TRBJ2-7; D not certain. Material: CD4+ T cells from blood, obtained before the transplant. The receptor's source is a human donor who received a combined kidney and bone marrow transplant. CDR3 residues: CASSSYLYEQYF. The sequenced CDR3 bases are TGTGCCAGCAGCTCCTACCTCTACGAG.